What follows describes a single T cell receptor (beta chain). This entry belongs to a study of cytomegalovirus exposure and HLA in healthy donors. The PCR used 60 Vbeta and 13 Jbeta primers. Some clones are missing from TCRdb's copy, which holds only in-frame ones; the method was immunoSEQ multiplex PCR. The sample contains some 160,000 clones, nearly 80% of which appear only once. This receptor was identified in a woman aged 25 to 39 in good health and CMV-seronegative. Sample: PBMCs.

The CDR3 here is CASSVGQLEGGYTF. The CDR3 region has the DNA TGTGCCAGCAGCGTGGGACAGCTCGAGGGTGGCTACACCTTC. The chain employs TRBV9 and TRBJ1-2; 7 bases are shared with TRBD1. CDR3 size: 14 residues. The J segment lost 7 bases and the V segment lost 2 bases, leaving 8 bases of the junction unmatched. Germline CDR1 and CDR2: SGDLS and YYNGEE.